A single sample is the source of the 10 T cell receptor beta chains below, sequenced in a study of blood T cell repertoires in COVID-19. The protocol was immunoSEQ multiplex PCR, while the TCRdb copy is restricted to in-frame clones and leaves out a portion. The sample includes about 180,000 clones, approximately 83% of them seen just once. Input material: peripheral blood. The receptors stem from a man between 50 and 59 years old with active or convalescent COVID-19.

The genes are TRBV3-1 (or the pseudogene TRBV3-2) and TRBJ2-7; the match to TRBD2 covers 11 bases. From germline, CDR1 is LGHDT and CDR2 YNNKEL (reference sequence). V lost 6 bases to trimming and J lost 0 bases; unmatched junction nucleotides: 4. The CDR3 runs 15 residues. Written as DNA, the CDR3 is TGTGCCAGCAGGCCCACTAGCGGGAGCTCCTACGAGCAGTACTTC. Amino acids: CASRPTSGSSYEQYF.

The V call is TRBV18, the J call TRBJ2-3, with D perhaps TRBD2 (5 bases). Per germline, CDR1 KGHSH and CDR2 LQKENI. The V end was cut by 3 bases, the J end by 5 bases, with 12 bases between. CDR3 length: 14 amino acids. CDR3 sequence: CASSPPGVEDTQYF. CDR3 in DNA: TGTGCCAGCTCACCCCCCGGGGTGGAAGATACGCAGTATTTT.

The rearrangement uses TRBV19 and TRBJ2-1; 13 nucleotides line up with TRBD2. In germline, CDR1 is LNHDA, CDR2 SQIVND (reference sequence). The CDR3 runs to 18 residues. J gave up 0 bases and V 4 bases, and 6 bases lay outside the gene matches. The CDR3 region has the DNA TGTGCCAGTAGTACGACTAGCGGGAGGTCCACCTCCTACAATGAGCAGTTCTTC. Translated: CASSTTSGRSTSYNEQFF.

The chain employs TRBV6-5 and TRBJ1-2, with no clear D. Trimming removed 5 bases from V and 5 bases from J, with 12 bases in between. CDR3 length: 13 residues. Looked up from germline, CDR1 is MNHEY and CDR2 is SVGAGI. Written as DNA, the CDR3 is TGTGCCAGCAGTACAGAGGGCTCTTATGGCTACACCTTC. It encodes CASSTEGSYGYTF.

With regard to this clone: This may stem from a read error, because a much larger clone lies one nucleotide away. The rearrangement links TRBV7-3 to TRBJ1-1; possibly TRBD1 for D (5 bases). Trimming shortened V by 5 bases and J by 0 bases, and 7 bases separated the two germline ends. CDR1 is SGHTA and CDR2 is FQGTGA in the germline V gene. The CDR3 is 13 amino acids. CDR3 DNA sequence: TGTGCCAGCAGCCAGGGTATGAACACTGAAGCTTTCTTT. This translates into CASSQGMNTEAFF.

The chain employs TRBV5-6 and TRBJ2-7; maybe TRBD2 (5 bases). From germline, CDR1 is SGHDT and CDR2 YYEEEE. V was cut by 4 bases and J by 4 bases, with 6 bases left in between. This CDR3 has 11 amino acids. The CDR3 protein is CASSRGYEQYF. In nucleotides, the CDR3 is TGTGCCAGCAGCCGGGGTTACGAGCAGTACTTC.

This clone was picked up a small number of times. The V call is TRBV4-3, the J call TRBJ1-2; perhaps TRBD1 as D (6 bases). Trimming pared 0 bases from V and 6 bases from J, leaving 11 bases between. This CDR3 has 14 residues. Germline V gene sequence: CDR1 LGHNA, CDR2 YSLEER. The CDR3 is CASSQELGADGYTF. The CDR3 DNA follows: TGCGCCAGCAGCCAAGAATTGGGGGCTGATGGCTACACCTTC.

The CDR3 DNA is TGCGCCAGCAGCCAGGCTCCGGGACAGGGGGCCGATAATTCACCCCTCCACTTT. This translates into CASSQAPGQGADNSPLHF. This chain joins TRBV4-1 and TRBJ1-6; 12 bases are a match to TRBD1. Looked up from germline, CDR1 is MGHRA and CDR2 is YSYEKL. The CDR3 runs 18 residues. The trim removed 3 bases at V and 5 bases at J, leaving 8 bases unmatched.

The chain is built from TRBV2 and TRBJ2-1, with 7 bases lining up with TRBD1. Germline assignment: CDR1 SNHLY and CDR2 FYNNEI. Unmatched junction bases numbered 3, after V lost 4 bases and J lost 0 bases. The length of the CDR3 is 15 residues. The CDR3 region is CASSGQGGSYNEQFF. For the CDR3, the DNA is TGTGCCAGCAGTGGACAGGGTGGCTCCTACAATGAGCAGTTCTTC. Full variable domain (rest looked up from reference TRBV2 and TRBJ2-1): EPEVTQTPSHQVTQMGQEVILRCVPISNHLYFYWYRQILGQKVEFLVSFYNNEISEKSEIFDDQFSVERPDGSNFTLKIRSTKLEDSAMYFCASSGQGGSYNEQFFGPGTRLTVL.

This chain joins TRBV11-2 and TRBJ2-5, with 10 bases matching TRBD2. The CDR3 is made up of 15 amino acids. CDR1 is SGHAT, CDR2 FQNNGV, per germline. V dropped 6 bases and J dropped 5; count of bases not matched to a gene: 9. CDR3: CASRGLAGVFETQYF. CDR3 DNA sequence: TGTGCCAGCAGGGGCCTAGCGGGAGTGTTTGAGACCCAGTACTTC.